This record covers a single TCR beta chain. These data belong to a study of T-cell reconstitution after alpha-beta-depleted transplantation in children. A TCRbeta library incorporating unique molecular identifiers was prepared. TCRdb reprocessed the PCR reads via MiXCR and lists one record per CDR3 protein. The data hold 450,000 to 600,000 distinct CDR3 sequences, with approximately 20% observed a single time. The sample consisted of PBMCs from the stem cell graft donor, taken from the stem cell graft. This TCR was sampled from a human donor who donated a stem cell graft to a child with acute lymphoblastic leukemia.

CDR3 sequence: CASSLQRDSYNEQFF. The CDR3 DNA reads as TGTGCCAGCAGCCTCCAACGGGACAGTTACAATGAGCAGTTCTTC. The V and J genes are TRBV5-6 and TRBJ2-1; TRBD1 agrees at 7 bases. V shed 4 bases and J 4 bases; nucleotides not matched to a gene: 8. The CDR3 loop spans 15 amino acids. Germline CDR1 SGHDT, CDR2 YYEEEE.